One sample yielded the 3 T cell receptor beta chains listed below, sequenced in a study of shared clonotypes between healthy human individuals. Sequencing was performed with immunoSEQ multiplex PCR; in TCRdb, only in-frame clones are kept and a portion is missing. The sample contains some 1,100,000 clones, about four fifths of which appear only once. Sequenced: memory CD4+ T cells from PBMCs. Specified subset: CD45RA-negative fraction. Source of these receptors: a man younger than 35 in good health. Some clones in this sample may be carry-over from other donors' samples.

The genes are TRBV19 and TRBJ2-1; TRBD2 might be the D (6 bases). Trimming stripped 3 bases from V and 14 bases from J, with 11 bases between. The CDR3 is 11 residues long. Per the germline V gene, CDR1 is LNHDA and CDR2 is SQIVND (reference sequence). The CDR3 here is CASSIRDLEFF. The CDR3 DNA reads TGTGCCAGTAGTATCCGGGACTTGGAGTTCTTC.

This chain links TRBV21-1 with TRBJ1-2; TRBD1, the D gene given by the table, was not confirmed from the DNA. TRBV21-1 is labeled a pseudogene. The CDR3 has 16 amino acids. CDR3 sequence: CASSKSSYGRGPGYTF. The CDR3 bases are TGTGCCAGCAGCAAAAGCTCCTATGGCAGGGGGCCTGGCTACACCTTC.

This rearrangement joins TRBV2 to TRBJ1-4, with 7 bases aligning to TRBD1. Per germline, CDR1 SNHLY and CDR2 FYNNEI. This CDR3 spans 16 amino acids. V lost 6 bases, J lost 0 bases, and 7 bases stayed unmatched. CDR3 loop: CASRASTGATNEKLFF. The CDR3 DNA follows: TGTGCCAGCAGGGCAAGCACAGGGGCAACTAATGAAAAACTGTTTTTT.